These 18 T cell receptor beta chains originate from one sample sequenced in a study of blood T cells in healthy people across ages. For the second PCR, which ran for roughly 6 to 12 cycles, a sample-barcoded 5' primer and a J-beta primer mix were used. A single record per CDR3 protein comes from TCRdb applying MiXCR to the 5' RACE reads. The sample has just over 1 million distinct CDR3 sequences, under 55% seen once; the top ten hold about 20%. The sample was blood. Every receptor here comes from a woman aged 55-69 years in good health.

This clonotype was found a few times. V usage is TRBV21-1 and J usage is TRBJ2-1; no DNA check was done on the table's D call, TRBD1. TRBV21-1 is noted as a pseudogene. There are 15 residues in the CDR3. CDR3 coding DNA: TGTGCCAGCAAGTCGATCGGGGCCGATGGCAATGAGCAGTTCTTC. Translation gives CASKSIGADGNEQFF.

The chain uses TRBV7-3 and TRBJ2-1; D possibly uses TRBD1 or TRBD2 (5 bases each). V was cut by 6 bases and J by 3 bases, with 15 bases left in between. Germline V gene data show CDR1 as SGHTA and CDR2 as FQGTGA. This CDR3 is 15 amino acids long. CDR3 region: CASSTGTGRYNEQFF. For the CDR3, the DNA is TGTGCCAGCAGTACCGGGACGGGACGCTACAATGAGCAGTTCTTC.

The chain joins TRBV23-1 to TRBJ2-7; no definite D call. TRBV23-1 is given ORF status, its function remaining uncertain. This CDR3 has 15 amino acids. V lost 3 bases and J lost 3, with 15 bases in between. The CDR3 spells CASSHNIRTGYEQYF. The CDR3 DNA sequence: TGCGCCAGCAGTCATAACATCCGGACGGGCTACGAGCAGTACTTC.

The CDR3 nucleotides read TGTGCCAGCAGGACAGGGGGATGGAATCAGCCCCAGCATTTT. Translation: CASRTGGWNQPQHF. V and J are TRBV2 and TRBJ1-5, with 9 nucleotides matching TRBD1. Germline-derived CDR1 and CDR2 are SNHLY and FYNNEI. CDR3 length: 14 residues. The V and J ends lost 6 bases and 4 bases, in that order; junction bases with no gene match: 4.

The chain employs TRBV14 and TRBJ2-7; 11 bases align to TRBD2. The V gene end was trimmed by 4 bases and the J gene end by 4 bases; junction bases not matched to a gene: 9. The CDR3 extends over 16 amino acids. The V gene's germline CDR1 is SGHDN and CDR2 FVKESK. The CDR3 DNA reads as TGTGCCAGCAGCCCCCATAGCGGGAGGGCCTTTTACGAGCAGTACTTC. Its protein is CASSPHSGRAFYEQYF.

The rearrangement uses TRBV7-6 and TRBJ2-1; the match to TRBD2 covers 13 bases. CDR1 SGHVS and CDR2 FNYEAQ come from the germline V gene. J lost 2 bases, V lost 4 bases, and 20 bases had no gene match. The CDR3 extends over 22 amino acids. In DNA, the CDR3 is TGTGCCAGCAGCTCACGGTTCGGGGGAGCGGGAGGACTAGCGGGAGCCTACAATGAGCAGTTCTTC. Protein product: CASSSRFGGAGGLAGAYNEQFF.

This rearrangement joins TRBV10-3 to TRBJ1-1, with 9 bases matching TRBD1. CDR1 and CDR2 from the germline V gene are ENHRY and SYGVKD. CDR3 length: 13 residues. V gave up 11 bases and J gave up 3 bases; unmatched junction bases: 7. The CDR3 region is CAVQGASDTEAFF. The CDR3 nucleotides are TGTGCCGTACAGGGGGCTTCAGACACTGAAGCTTTCTTT.

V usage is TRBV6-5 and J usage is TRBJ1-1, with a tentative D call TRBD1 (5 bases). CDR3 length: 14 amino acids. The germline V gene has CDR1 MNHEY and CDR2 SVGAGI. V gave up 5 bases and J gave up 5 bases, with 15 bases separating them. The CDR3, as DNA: TGTGCCAGCAGTCTCCGGGACGAGTGGACTGAAGCTTTCTTT. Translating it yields CASSLRDEWTEAFF.

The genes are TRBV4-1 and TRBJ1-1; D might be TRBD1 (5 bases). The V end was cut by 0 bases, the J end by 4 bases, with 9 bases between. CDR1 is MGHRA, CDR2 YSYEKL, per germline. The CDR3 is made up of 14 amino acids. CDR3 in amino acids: CASSQDRQGTEAFF. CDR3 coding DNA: TGCGCCAGCAGCCAAGATCGCCAGGGCACTGAAGCTTTCTTT.

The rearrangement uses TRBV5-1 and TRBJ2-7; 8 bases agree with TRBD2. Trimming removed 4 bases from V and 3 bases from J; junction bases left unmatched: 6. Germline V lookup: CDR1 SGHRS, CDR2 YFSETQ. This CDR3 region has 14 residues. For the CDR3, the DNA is TGCGCCAGCAGCGGGGCCGGGACTAGCTACGAGCAGTACTTC. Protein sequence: CASSGAGTSYEQYF. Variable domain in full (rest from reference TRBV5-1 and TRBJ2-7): KAGVTQTPRYLIKTRGQQVTLSCSPISGHRSVSWYQQTPGQGLQFLFEYFSETQRNKGNFPGRFSGRQFSNSRSEMNVSTLELGDSALYLCASSGAGTSYEQYFGPGTRLTVT.

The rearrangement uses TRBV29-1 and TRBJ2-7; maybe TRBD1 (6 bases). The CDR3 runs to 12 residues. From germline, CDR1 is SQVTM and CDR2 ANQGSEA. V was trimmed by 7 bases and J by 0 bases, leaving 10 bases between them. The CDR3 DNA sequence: TGCAGCGGATGGGACAACTCCTACGAGCAGTACTTC. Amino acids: CSGWDNSYEQYF.

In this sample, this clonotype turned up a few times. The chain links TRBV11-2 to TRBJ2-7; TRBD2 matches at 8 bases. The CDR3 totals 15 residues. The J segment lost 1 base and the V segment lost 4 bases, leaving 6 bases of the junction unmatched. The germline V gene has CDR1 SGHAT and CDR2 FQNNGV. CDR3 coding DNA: TGTGCCAGCAGCTACGGACTAGCTTCATCCTACGAGCAGTACTTC. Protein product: CASSYGLASSYEQYF.

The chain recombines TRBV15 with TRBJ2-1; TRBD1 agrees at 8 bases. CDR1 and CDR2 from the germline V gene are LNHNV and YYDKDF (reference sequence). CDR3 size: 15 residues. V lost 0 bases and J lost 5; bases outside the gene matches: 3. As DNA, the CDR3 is TGTGCCACCAGCAGAGACGACAGGGGTGACAATGAGCAGTTCTTC. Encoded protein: CATSRDDRGDNEQFF.

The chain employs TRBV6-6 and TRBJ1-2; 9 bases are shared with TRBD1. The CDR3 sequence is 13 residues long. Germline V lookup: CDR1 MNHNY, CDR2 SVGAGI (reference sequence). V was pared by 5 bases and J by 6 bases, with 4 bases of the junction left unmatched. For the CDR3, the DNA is TGTGCCAGCAGTCGACAGGGGGGTGATGGCTACACCTTC. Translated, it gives CASSRQGGDGYTF.

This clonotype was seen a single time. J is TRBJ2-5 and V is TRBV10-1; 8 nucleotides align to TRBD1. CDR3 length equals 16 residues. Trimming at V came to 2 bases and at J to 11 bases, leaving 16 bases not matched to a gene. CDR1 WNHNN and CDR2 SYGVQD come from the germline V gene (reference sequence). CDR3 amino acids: CASSESGQGVVNEQYF. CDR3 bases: TGCGCCAGCAGTGAGAGTGGACAGGGAGTCGTCAATGAGCAGTACTTC.

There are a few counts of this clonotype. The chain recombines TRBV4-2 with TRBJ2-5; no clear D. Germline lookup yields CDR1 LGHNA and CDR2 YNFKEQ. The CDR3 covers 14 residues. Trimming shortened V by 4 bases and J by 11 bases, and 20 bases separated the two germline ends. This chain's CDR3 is CASSPTLGYNEQYF. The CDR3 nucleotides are TGTGCCAGCAGCCCTACCCTAGGTTACAATGAGCAGTACTTC.

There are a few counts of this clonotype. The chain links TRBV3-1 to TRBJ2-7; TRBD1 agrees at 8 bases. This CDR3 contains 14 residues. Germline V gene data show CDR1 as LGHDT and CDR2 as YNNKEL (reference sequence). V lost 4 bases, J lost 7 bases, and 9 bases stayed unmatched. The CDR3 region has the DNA TGTGCCAGCAGCCCCCGACAGGGGTGGAATGAGCAGTACTTC. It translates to CASSPRQGWNEQYF.

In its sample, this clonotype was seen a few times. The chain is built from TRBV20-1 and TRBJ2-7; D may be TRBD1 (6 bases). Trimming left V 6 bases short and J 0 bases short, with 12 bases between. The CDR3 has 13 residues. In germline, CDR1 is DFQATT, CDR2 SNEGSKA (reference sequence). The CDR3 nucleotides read TGCAGTGCCGGGACATTTAGCTCCTACGAGCAGTACTTC. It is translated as CSAGTFSSYEQYF.